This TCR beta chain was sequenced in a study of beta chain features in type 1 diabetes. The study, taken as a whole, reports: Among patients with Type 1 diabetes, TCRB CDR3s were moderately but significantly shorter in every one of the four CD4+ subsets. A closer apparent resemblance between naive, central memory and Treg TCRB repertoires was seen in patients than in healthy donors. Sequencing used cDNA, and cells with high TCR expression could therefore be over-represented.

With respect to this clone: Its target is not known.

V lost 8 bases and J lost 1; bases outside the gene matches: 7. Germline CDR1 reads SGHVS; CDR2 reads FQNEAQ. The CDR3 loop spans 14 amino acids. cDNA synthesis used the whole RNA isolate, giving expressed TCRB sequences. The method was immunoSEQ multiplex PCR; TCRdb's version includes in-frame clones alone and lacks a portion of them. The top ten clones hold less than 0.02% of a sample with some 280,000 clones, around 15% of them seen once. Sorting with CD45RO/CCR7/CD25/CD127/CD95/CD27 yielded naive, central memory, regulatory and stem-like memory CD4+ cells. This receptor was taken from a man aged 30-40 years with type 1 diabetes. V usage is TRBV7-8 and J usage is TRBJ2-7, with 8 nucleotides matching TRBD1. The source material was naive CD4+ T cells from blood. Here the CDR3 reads CASSFRDRSYEQYF. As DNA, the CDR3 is TGTGCCAGCTCCTTCCGGGACAGGTCCTACGAGCAGTACTTC. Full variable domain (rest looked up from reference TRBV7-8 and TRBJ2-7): GAGVSQSPRYKVAKRGQDVALRCDPISGHVSLFWYQQALGQGPEFLTYFQNEAQLDKSGLPSDRFFAERPEGSVSTLKIQRTQQEDSAVYLCASSFRDRSYEQYFGPGTRLTVT.